This TCR beta chain was profiled in a study of shared clonotypes between healthy human individuals. Authors' analysis steps: From ImmunoSEQ came sequences covering only the junction and carrying no quality scores, so filtering differed. Here immunoSEQ multiplex PCR was the method, and the copy in TCRdb shows in-frame clones only, minus some. The V and J calls and clone size are taken from that table; D and trimming were inferred from the DNA. This sample yields 740,000 or so clones, of which 73% are seen a single time; about 1.8% belongs to the top ten. Whole-study results and caveats: Clonotype sharing across donors was expected to vary with sequencing depth.

For this clone: Its antigen is unidentified.

The sample was memory CD4+ T cells sorted from blood. The subset here: CD45RA-negative fraction. This TCR was recovered from a young woman in good health.

The CDR3 DNA follows: TGTGCCAGCAGTTACGGCCTCGATCAGCCCCAGCATTTT. The encoded protein is CASSYGLDQPQHF. J is TRBJ1-5 and V is TRBV6-6, with D unclear. The V end was cut by 2 bases, the J end by 5 bases, with 7 bases between. Germline V gene data show CDR1 as MNHNY and CDR2 as SVGAGI (reference sequence). CDR3 length equals 13 residues.